This TCR beta chain was captured by sequencing in a study of T cell responses to AZD1222 COVID-19 vaccine. Broader study findings: In a largely white British group with more females than males, clonal diversity was possibly underestimated. Seropositivity was recorded at baseline in only five to seven AZD1222 recipients. Epitopes outside B.1.351 and B.1.1.7 mutated regions reportedly drew nearly half of spike TCRs.

The method was immunoSEQ multiplex PCR; TCRdb's version includes in-frame clones alone and lacks a portion of them. The sample shows around 99,000 clones, about 90% of them seen only once. Regarding this clone: What it recognizes is unknown.

Germline CDR1 KGHSH, CDR2 LQKENI. Trimming removed 4 bases from V and 3 bases from J, with 18 bases in between. The CDR3 is made up of 16 amino acids. This rearrangement joins TRBV18 to TRBJ1-1; D is unclear. The sequencing here drew on peripheral blood, taken on day 0 of AZD1222 vaccination. This TCR derives from an adult in good health. CDR3 bases: TGTGCCAGCTCACGCACCACGCCCGCGGTGGACACTGAAGCTTTCTTT. It is translated as CASSRTTPAVDTEAFF.